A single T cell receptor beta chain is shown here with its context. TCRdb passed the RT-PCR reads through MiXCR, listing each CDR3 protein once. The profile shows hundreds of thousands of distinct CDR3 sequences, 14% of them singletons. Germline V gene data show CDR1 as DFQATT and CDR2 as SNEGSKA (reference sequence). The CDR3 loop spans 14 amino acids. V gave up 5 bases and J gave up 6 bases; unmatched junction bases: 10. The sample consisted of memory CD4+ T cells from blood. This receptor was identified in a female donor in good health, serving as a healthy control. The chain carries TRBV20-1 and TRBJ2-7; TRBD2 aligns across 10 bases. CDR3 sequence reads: CSAPAASGSREQYF. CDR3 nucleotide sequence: TGCAGTGCTCCTGCGGCTAGCGGGAGTCGCGAGCAGTACTTC.